These T cell receptor beta chains were read from a single sample in a study of siplizumab effects on memory and regulatory T cells. Measured with immunoSEQ multiplex PCR; TCRdb has only the in-frame clones, and not every one. The table lists tens of thousands of clones, roughly 87% of them singletons. Sequencing was done on a sample of naive CD8+ T cells sorted from blood. All receptors come from a human donor in good health. CDR3s include the opening cysteine and the closing phenylalanine or tryptophan. D genes are given only for firm matches. Clone size is not always given. Where it is, it says once, few, many or a class for expanded clones.

NA,TRBV5-1,NA,TRBJ2-1,CASRMGSSSYNEQFF,TGCGCCAGCAGGATGGGATCGAGCTCCTACAATGAGCAGTTCTTC
TRBD2,TRBV11-2,NA,TRBJ2-7,CASSHTSANYEQYF,TGTGCCAGCAGCCATACTAGCGCGAACTACGAGCAGTACTTC
TRBD1,TRBV5-6,NA,TRBJ1-1,CASTFSTRGTEAFF,TGTGCCAGCACCTTCTCCACCAGGGGGACTGAAGCTTTCTTT
TRBD1,TRBV2,NA,TRBJ2-7,CASTGTAYEQYF,TGTGCCAGCACGGGGACAGCCTACGAGCAGTACTTC
NA,TRBV7-9,NA,TRBJ1-2,CASSFEIRLQGMTF,TGTGCCAGCAGCTTCGAGATAAGATTGCAGGGGATGACCTTC
TRBD2,TRBV10-2,NA,TRBJ2-2,CASSPGLAVGELFF,TGCGCCAGCAGTCCTGGACTAGCGGTCGGGGAGCTGTTTTTT
NA,TRBV7-2,NA,TRBJ2-1,CASSLPGLSSYNEQFF,TGTGCCAGCAGCTTACCTGGACTCAGCTCCTACAATGAGCAGTTCTTC
NA,TRBV9,NA,TRBJ2-5,CASSLLGETQYF,TGTGCCAGCAGCCTACTCGGAGAGACCCAGTACTTC
NA,TRBV2,NA,TRBJ2-1,CASSEVEGLPPREQFF,TGTGCCAGCAGTGAAGTTGAGGGACTCCCACCACGTGAGCAGTTCTTC
TRBD2,TRBV5-4,NA,TRBJ2-3,CASSSGGTDTQYF,TGTGCCAGCAGCTCGGGAGGGACAGATACGCAGTATTTT
NA,TRBV6-4,NA,TRBJ1-1,CASSTGMNTEAFF,TGTGCCAGCAGTACCGGGATGAACACTGAAGCTTTCTTT
NA,TRBV2,NA,TRBJ2-1,CASSDGDGSSYNEQFF,TGTGCCAGCAGTGATGGAGACGGGAGCTCCTACAATGAGCAGTTCTTC
NA,TRBV7-6,NA,TRBJ1-2,CASSLIGVSSGYTF,TGTGCCAGCAGCTTGATCGGGGTATCTTCTGGCTACACCTTC
NA,TRBV27,once,TRBJ2-5,CASSEDYYMGETQYF,TGTGCCAGCAGTGAGGACTACTATATGGGGGAGACCCAGTACTTC
TRBD1,TRBV5-1,NA,TRBJ2-7,CASSSGTGGNEQYF,TGCGCCAGCAGCTCCGGGACAGGAGGTAACGAGCAGTACTTC
NA,TRBV4-2,NA,TRBJ2-7,CASSQGELYEQYF,TGTGCCAGCAGCCAAGGCGAACTCTACGAGCAGTACTTC
NA,TRBV5-1,NA,TRBJ1-3,CASSLAALGSGNTIYF,TGCGCCAGCAGCTTGGCTGCATTGGGAAGTGGAAACACCATATATTTT
NA,TRBV7-3,NA,TRBJ1-3,CASSLGGSGNTIYF,TGTGCCAGCAGCCTGGGGGGCTCTGGAAACACCATATATTTT
NA,TRBV19,NA,TRBJ2-6,CASSMVSGANVLTF,TGTGCCAGTAGTATGGTCTCTGGGGCCAACGTCCTGACTTTC
TRBD2,TRBV14,NA,TRBJ2-4,CASSQTELAGGPENIQYF,TGTGCCAGCAGCCAAACAGAACTAGCGGGAGGGCCCGAAAACATTCAGTACTTC
TRBD2,TRBV28,NA,TRBJ2-3,CASSLLAGVKDTQYF,TGTGCCAGCAGTTTACTAGCGGGAGTAAAAGATACGCAGTATTTT
TRBD1,TRBV27,NA,TRBJ2-7,CASSPGQALSYEQYF,TGTGCCAGCAGCCCGGGACAGGCCCTAAGCTACGAGCAGTACTTC
NA,TRBV4-1,NA,TRBJ1-3,CASSQAGAPSGNTIYF,TGCGCCAGCAGCCAAGCCGGGGCCCCCTCTGGAAACACCATATATTTT
TRBD2,TRBV9,NA,TRBJ2-4,CATIANPGQYSGDIQYF,TGTGCCACCATAGCCAATCCGGGACAATATAGCGGGGACATTCAGTACTTC
TRBD2,TRBV5-4,NA,TRBJ2-3,CASSGITFALAGGADTQYF,TGTGCCAGCAGCGGGATTACCTTTGCACTAGCGGGAGGAGCAGATACGCAGTATTTT
NA,TRBV5-1,NA,TRBJ2-5,CASSLAPRNYQETQYF,TGCGCCAGCAGCTTGGCCCCCAGAAATTACCAAGAGACCCAGTACTTC
NA,TRBV11-3,NA,TRBJ2-2,CASSLVGGTGELFF,TGTGCCAGCAGCTTAGTCGGGGGCACCGGGGAGCTGTTTTTT
NA,TRBV9,NA,TRBJ1-1,CASSVEFDNTEAFF,TGTGCCAGCAGCGTAGAGTTCGACAACACTGAAGCTTTCTTT
NA,TRBV5-4,NA,TRBJ2-2,CASSLGRGRNTGELFF,TGTGCCAGCAGCTTAGGGAGGGGGCGAAACACCGGGGAGCTGTTTTTT
TRBD1,TRBV5-6,NA,TRBJ1-2,CASSFMIRDRANYGYTF,TGTGCCAGCAGCTTTATGATCCGGGACAGAGCTAACTATGGCTACACCTTC
NA,TRBV6-4,NA,TRBJ2-2,CASRQGAGELFF,TGTGCCAGCAGACAGGGTGCCGGGGAGCTGTTTTTT
NA,TRBV5-1,NA,TRBJ1-2,CASSLLAGHMGTYGYTF,TGCGCCAGCAGCTTGCTGGCAGGCCATATGGGGACCTATGGCTACACCTTC
NA,TRBV19,NA,TRBJ1-2,CASSMIGGIANYGYTF,TGTGCCAGTAGTATGATTGGGGGTATAGCTAACTATGGCTACACCTTC
TRBD2,TRBV19,NA,TRBJ2-5,CASSASGGPRGETQYF,TGTGCCAGTAGCGCTAGCGGGGGGCCTCGGGGAGAGACCCAGTACTTC
NA,TRBV15,NA,TRBJ1-2,CATSRDLPGDGYTF,TGTGCCACCAGCAGAGATCTGCCAGGGGATGGCTACACCTTC
TRBD1,TRBV5-1,NA,TRBJ2-7,CASSAGTGGYEQYF,TGCGCCAGCAGCGCCGGGACAGGGGGGTACGAGCAGTACTTC
NA,TRBV10-2,NA,TRBJ1-2,CASTPRGYDYGYTF,TGCGCCAGCACCCCCCGGGGGTACGACTATGGCTACACCTTC
TRBD2,TRBV4-1,NA,TRBJ2-7,CASSLGRGSYEQYF,TGCGCCAGCAGCCTCGGGAGGGGGAGCTACGAGCAGTACTTC
NA,TRBV14,NA,TRBJ2-2,CASSDQQHANTGELFF,TGTGCCAGCAGCGATCAACAACACGCTAACACCGGGGAGCTGTTTTTT
NA,TRBV6-5,NA,TRBJ2-3,CASSYSSGADTQYF,TGTGCCAGCAGTTACTCGAGTGGGGCAGATACGCAGTATTTT
NA,TRBV27,NA,TRBJ2-7,CASSNDRSYEQYF,TGTGCCAGCAGTAATGACAGGAGCTACGAGCAGTACTTC
NA,TRBV4-1,NA,TRBJ2-3,CASSQDSDTQYF,TGCGCCAGCAGCCAAGATTCTGATACGCAGTATTTT
NA,TRBV27,NA,TRBJ1-5,CASRRAGRYQPQHF,TGTGCCAGCAGGAGAGCAGGCCGCTATCAGCCCCAGCATTTT
TRBD2,TRBV29-1,NA,TRBJ2-2,CSVVPTGTSAGELFF,TGCAGCGTAGTCCCCACCGGGACTAGTGCCGGGGAGCTGTTTTTT
NA,TRBV6-6,NA,TRBJ1-1,CASKKPTENIEAFF,TGTGCCAGCAAAAAACCGACAGAGAACATTGAAGCTTTCTTT
NA,TRBV23-1,NA,TRBJ2-3,CASRRLVHTQYF,TGCGCCAGCCGGAGACTAGTTCATACGCAGTATTTT